This TCR beta chain was profiled in a study of control samples from healthy donors and cancer patients. Sequenced by immunoSEQ multiplex PCR; TCRdb stores in-frame clones only, minus some. The sample records 150,000 or so clones, roughly 90% being singletons. The CDR3 loop spans 17 amino acids. Trimming left V 4 bases short and J 0 bases short, with 16 bases between. Germline V gives CDR1 MDHEN, CDR2 SYDVKM. The V and J genes are TRBV28 and TRBJ1-5, with D unclear. The sequenced sample was blood. This receptor was obtained from a woman in her 30s in good health. The CDR3 DNA reads TGTGCCAGCAGTTCGCCCAGTGGGAGCTATAGCAATCAGCCCCAGCATTTT. The encoded protein is CASSSPSGSYSNQPQHF.